The source of this T cell receptor beta chain is a study of blood T cell repertoires in COVID-19. Study in general: The United States, Italy and Spain supplied acute and convalescent COVID-19 samples. PBMCs, B-cell-depleted T cells, or T cells provided the cDNA or gDNA that made up the material.

Germline CDR1 MDHEN, CDR2 SYDVKM. The CDR3 loop spans 16 amino acids. V lost 6 bases and J lost 2; bases outside the gene matches: 9. Per the authors' pipeline: Nucleated cell counts were estimated from reference gene primer amplification. Assay used: immunoSEQ multiplex PCR; TCRdb lists only in-frame clones, some missing. The D gene and trimming were derived from the DNA, and the V and J assignments and clone size from that table. The table lists 100,000 to 150,000 clones, approximately 74% of them singletons. The rearrangement uses TRBV28 and TRBJ1-3; 8 bases agree with TRBD1. This sequence originates from a man aged 55 to 70 with acute or convalescent COVID-19. The sample taken for sequencing was peripheral blood. CDR3 sequence (DNA): TGTGCCAGCAGAATCCAAGGACAGGGAGCTGGAAACACCATATATTTT. Translated: CASRIQGQGAGNTIYF.